This T cell receptor beta chain was identified during a study of shared clonotypes between healthy human individuals (dated by TCRdb to the early 2020s). For context, the study as a whole: Three men and a couple of women, aged 18 to 49 years, made up the cohort. For each donor, three plates each were used for CD4 naive and CD4 memory, two plates were used for CD8 naive, and one plate was used for CD8 memory. To increase sequencing depth and limit assay-specific biases, different laboratories used diverse techniques to prepare libraries and sequence TCR repertoires. Each donor's leukapheresis produced roughly between about 0.8 and 8.9 billion PBMCs. Blood TCR repertoires of five healthy adults were deeply sequenced to estimate repertoire size and the extent of clonotype sharing between individuals. What the work shows at the level of the full study, not this receptor alone: About 5% of naive CD4, 3% to 4% of naive CD8, approximately 2% of memory CD4, and over 0.35% of memory CD8 clonotypes were shared across a handful of donors. Naive subsets generally had larger estimated clonotype richness than memory subsets. Even with the large sequencing depth, rarefaction of the sorted-subset datasets indicated that sequencing was incomplete. Because the study included only a small number of donors, the genetic and exposure-history diversity represented was limited. Pairwise subsampling led to the expectation that sequencing depth would affect the degree of clonotype sharing among donors. Compared with non-shared clonotypes, clonotypes shared by all four sorted-subset donors had higher generation probabilities. Sampling was restricted to blood, and TCR repertoires in tissues likely differ from the TCR repertoires found in blood.

Points on this clone: Its antigen is still unknown. The input lacks base qualities; no much larger clone sits a single base away.

The donors were healthy, HIV-negative adults with no recently reported acute infections or vaccinations. Every donor was a Caucasian adult living in Nashville, Tennessee, USA. Magnetic negative selection was used to enrich CD4+ T cells, after which naive cells were positively selected on CD45RA and the negative fraction became the memory subset. After blood collection by leukapheresis, PBMCs were isolated using Ficoll-Histopaque density gradient centrifugation and then cryopreserved in the vapor phase of liquid nitrogen. Analytical flow cytometry was used to check the purity and quantity of every magnetically sorted T cell population. Each sorted fraction had its genomic DNA isolated and then quantified by UV absorbance on a Nanodrop 2000c. Trimming takes 7 bases off V and 6 bases off J; junction bases not matched to a gene: 4. Via the germline V gene (reference sequence), CDR1 is PRHDT and CDR2 FYEKMQ. From its cysteine to its phenylalanine, the CDR3 spans 14 amino acids. CDR3 DNA is the only sequence kept; it has 42 bases, read in frame from the first base.

Using the deep immunoSEQ assay, TCR CDR3 regions were amplified from genomic DNA by multiplex PCR. Extracted genomic DNA from each cell subset was distributed evenly across all wells of several immunoSEQ 96-well plates, and each plate was treated as a replicate. For sorted subsets, 200 to 250 ng genomic DNA, equal to 25,000 to 35,000 T cell genomes, was loaded into each replicate PCR. The purified libraries were quantified using a Qubit 3.0 fluorometer, sized with a Bioanalyzer 2100, and then quantified again using the KAPA Library Quantification kit. A separate single-read 150-cycle Illumina NextSeq 550 flow cell was used to sequence each immunoSEQ 96-well plate. The study's own analysis went as follows. Because the immunoSEQ output held only junctional sequences and lacked quality scores, the filtering could not match the filtering applied to full-length reads. Sequences were annotated with PyIR, a Python wrapper for IgBLAST v1.9, and V/J genes and CDR3 were assigned using IMGT germline references. Reads were filtered out if the reads had weak V/J assignments (E-value above 1e-6), no CDR3, stop codons, out-of-frame junctions, or ambiguous translated residues. V3J clonotypes were defined by identical inferred V gene, J gene, and CDR3 amino acid sequence. To compute the percentage overlap between repertoires, the number of shared unique clonotypes was divided by the size of the smaller repertoire. Repertoire richness was assessed with RTK rarefaction, the Chao1 estimator, and Recon v2.1 estimates of unobserved clonotypes. For all TCRbeta clonotypes obtained by the gDNA method from several donors, generation probabilities were computed with OLGA. The table comes from immuneACCESS by way of TCRdb, which keeps in-frame sequences with V and J called. Part of the clones is missing from these tables; in studies checked, under half for an unresolved V gene and the rest for unknown reasons. That table furnishes V, J and clone size, whereas the DNA furnished D and trimming. The sample contains approximately 1.5 million clones, approximately 98% of them found a single time. The ten largest account for less than 0.55% of the sample.

The TCR comes from a young man in good health. Recombination joined TRBV13 with TRBJ2-3; TRBD2 aligns with 13 central bases. Source material: naive CD4+ T cells sorted from blood. What this sample's cell subset or site label stands for: CD45RA+ positively selected. The nucleotide sequence reads TGTGCCAGCACCGGGACTAGCGGGACTGATACGCAGTATTTT. This codes for CASTGTSGTDTQYF.